This TCR beta chain was found in a study of T cell repertoires in aging, cancer and after chemotherapy. A mixed TRB-A/B primer pool amplified rearranged TRB by multiplex touch-down PCR. Each CDR3 protein gets one entry after TCRdb re-called the multiplex PCR reads with MiXCR. The sample has a few thousand distinct CDR3 sequences; about 62% are singletons. Amplification of TCR beta used genomic DNA extracted from peripheral blood. Trimming removed 1 base at V and 7 bases at J, with 10 bases between. Germline loops: CDR1 SGHAT, CDR2 FQNNGV. The CDR3 consists of 13 residues. This clonotype was obtained from a human donor with a solid tumor. The J gene is TRBJ1-2, the V gene TRBV11-2, with a possible D match to TRBD1 (6 bases). The sequenced sample consisted of blood. The CDR3 coding sequence is TGTGCCAGCAGCTTAGGAACAGGGTTTGGCTACACCTTC. Amino acid sequence: CASSLGTGFGYTF.